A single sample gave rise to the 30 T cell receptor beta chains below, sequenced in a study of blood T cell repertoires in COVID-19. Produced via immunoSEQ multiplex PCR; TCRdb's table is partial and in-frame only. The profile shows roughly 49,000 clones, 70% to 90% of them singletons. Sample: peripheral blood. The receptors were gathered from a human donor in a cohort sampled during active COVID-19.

The CDR3 coding sequence is TGTGCCATCGGGGGCCGGGACAGGGGGTACTACACCTTC. It is translated as CAIGGRDRGYYTF. The chain combines TRBV10-3 with TRBJ1-2, with 11 bases that match TRBD1. The CDR3 length is 13 residues. Germline V gene lookup returns CDR1 ENHRY and CDR2 SYGVKD. V was pared by 8 bases and J by 10 bases, with 9 bases of the junction left unmatched.

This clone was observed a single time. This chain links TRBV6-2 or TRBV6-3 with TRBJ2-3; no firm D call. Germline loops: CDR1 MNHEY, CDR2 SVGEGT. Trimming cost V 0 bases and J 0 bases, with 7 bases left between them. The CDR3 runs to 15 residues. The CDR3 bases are TGTGCCAGCAGTTACTCACCGGAGAGCACAGATACGCAGTATTTT. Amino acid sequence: CASSYSPESTDTQYF.

The CDR3 protein is CASSQETGNRAAYEQYF. CDR3 nucleotide sequence: TGTGCCAGCAGCCAAGAAACAGGGAATCGAGCAGCCTACGAGCAGTACTTC. The chain uses TRBV4-2 and TRBJ2-7; tentative D call: TRBD1 (6 bases). Trimming left V 0 bases short and J 2 bases short, with 17 bases between. CDR1 is LGHNA and CDR2 is YNFKEQ in the germline V gene. This CDR3 region has 17 residues.

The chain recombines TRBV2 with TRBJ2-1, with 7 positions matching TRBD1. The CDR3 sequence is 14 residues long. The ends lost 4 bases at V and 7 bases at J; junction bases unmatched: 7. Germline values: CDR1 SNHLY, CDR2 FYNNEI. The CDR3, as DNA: TGTGCCAGCAGTGTACAGGGCAGGGGGAATGAGCAGTTCTTC. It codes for CASSVQGRGNEQFF.

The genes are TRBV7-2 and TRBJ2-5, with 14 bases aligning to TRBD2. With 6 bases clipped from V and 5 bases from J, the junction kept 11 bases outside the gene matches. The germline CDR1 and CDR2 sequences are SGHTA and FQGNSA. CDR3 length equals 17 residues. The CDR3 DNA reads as TGTGCCAGCAGACACGGGACTAGCGGGGGATTGGGTGAGACCCAGTACTTC. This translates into CASRHGTSGGLGETQYF.

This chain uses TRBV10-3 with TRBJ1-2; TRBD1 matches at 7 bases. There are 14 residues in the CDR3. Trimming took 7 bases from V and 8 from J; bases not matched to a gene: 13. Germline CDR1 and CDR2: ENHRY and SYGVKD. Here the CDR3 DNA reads TGTGCCATCAATCCAAGACAGGGCGACCTGGGCTACACCTTC. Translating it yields CAINPRQGDLGYTF.

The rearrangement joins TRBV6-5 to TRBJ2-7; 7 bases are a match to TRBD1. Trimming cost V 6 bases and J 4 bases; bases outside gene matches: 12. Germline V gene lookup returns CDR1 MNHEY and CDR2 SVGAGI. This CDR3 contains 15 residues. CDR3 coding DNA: TGTGCCAGCAGCCAGGGGACAGTGGACCTTTACGAGCAGTACTTC. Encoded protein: CASSQGTVDLYEQYF.

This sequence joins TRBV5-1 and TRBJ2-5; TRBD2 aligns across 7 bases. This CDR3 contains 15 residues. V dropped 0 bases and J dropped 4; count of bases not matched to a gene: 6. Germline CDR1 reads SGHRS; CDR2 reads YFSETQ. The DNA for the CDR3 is TGCGCCAGCAGCTTGGTACCGGGGGGAGGAGAGACCCAGTACTTC. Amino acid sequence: CASSLVPGGGETQYF. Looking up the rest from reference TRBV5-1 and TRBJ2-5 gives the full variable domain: KAGVTQTPRYLIKTRGQQVTLSCSPISGHRSVSWYQQTPGQGLQFLFEYFSETQRNKGNFPGRFSGRQFSNSRSEMNVSTLELGDSALYLCASSLVPGGGETQYFGPGTRLLVL.

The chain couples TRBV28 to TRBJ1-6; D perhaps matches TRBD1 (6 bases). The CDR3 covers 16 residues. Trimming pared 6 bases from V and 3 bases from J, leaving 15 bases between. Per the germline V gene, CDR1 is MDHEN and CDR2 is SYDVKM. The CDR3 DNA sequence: TGTGCCAGCAGGCAGGGGTCCTGGGTCTATAATTCACCCCTCCACTTT. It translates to CASRQGSWVYNSPLHF.

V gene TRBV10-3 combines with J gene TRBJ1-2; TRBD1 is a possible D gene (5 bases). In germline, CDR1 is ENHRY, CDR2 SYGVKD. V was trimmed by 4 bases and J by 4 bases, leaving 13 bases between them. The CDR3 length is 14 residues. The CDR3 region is CAISGGRASYGYTF. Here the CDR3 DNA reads TGTGCCATCAGTGGAGGCAGGGCGTCCTATGGCTACACCTTC.

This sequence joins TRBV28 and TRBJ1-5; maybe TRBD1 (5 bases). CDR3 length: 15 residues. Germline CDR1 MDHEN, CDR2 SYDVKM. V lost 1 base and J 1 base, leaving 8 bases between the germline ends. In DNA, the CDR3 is TGTGCCAGCAGTTTATTCGGGGGAAGCAATCAGCCCCAGCATTTT. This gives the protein CASSLFGGSNQPQHF.

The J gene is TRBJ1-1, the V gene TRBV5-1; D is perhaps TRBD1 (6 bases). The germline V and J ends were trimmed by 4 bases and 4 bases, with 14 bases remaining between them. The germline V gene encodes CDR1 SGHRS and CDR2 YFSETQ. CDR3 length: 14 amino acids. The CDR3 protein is CASSAAGVITEAFF. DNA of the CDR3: TGCGCCAGCAGCGCCGCAGGGGTTATCACTGAAGCTTTCTTT.

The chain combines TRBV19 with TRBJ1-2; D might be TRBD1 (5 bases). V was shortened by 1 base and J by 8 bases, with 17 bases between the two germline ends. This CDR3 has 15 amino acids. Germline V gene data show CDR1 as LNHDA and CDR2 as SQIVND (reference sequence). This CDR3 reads CASSIGARVLTGYTF. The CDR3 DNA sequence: TGTGCCAGTAGTATAGGCGCCAGGGTCCTTACCGGCTACACCTTC.

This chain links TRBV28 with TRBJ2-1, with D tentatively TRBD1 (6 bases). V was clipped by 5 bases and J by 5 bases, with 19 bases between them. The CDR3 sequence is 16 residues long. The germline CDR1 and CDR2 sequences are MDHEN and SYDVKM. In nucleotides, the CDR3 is TGTGCCAGCAGTAGTCCGGGACACGGGTCTAACAATGAGCAGTTCTTC. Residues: CASSSPGHGSNNEQFF.

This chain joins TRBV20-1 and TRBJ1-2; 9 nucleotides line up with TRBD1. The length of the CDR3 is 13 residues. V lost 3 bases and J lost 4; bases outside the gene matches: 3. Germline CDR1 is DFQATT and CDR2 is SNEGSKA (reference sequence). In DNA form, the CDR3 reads TGCAGTGCTAGTCCGACAGGGGGCTATGGCTACACCTTC. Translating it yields CSASPTGGYGYTF.

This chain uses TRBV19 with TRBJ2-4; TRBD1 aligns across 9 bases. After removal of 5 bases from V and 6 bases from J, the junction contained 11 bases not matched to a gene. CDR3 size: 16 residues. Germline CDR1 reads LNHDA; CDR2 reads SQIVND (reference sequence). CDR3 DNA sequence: TGTGCCAGTAGTGTGCTACAGGGGGCGCTTTCAAACATTCAGTACTTC. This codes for CASSVLQGALSNIQYF.

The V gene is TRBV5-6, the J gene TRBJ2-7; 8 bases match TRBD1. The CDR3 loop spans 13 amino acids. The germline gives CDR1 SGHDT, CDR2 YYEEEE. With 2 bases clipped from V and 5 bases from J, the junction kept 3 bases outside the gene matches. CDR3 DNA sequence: TGTGCCAGCAGCTTAACAGGGGGGCACGAGCAGTACTTC. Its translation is CASSLTGGHEQYF. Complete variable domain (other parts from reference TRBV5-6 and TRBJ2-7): DAGVTQSPTHLIKTRGQQVTLRCSPKSGHDTVSWYQQALGQGPQFIFQYYEEEERQRGNFPDRFSGHQFPNYSSELNVNALLLGDSALYLCASSLTGGHEQYFGPGTRLTVT.

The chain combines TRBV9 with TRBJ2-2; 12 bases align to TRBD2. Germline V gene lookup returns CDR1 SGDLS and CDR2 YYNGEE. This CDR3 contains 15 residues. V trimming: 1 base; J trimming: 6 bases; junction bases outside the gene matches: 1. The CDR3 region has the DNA TGTGCCAGCAGCGTATCTAGCGGGGGGGCCGGGGAGCTGTTTTTT. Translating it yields CASSVSSGGAGELFF.

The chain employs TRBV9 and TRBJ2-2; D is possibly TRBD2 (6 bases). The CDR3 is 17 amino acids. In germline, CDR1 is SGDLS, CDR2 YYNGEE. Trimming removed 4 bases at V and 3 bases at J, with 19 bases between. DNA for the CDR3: TGTGCCAGCAGCCAAAATACCCCCACTAGCTACACCGGGGAGCTGTTTTTT. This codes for CASSQNTPTSYTGELFF.

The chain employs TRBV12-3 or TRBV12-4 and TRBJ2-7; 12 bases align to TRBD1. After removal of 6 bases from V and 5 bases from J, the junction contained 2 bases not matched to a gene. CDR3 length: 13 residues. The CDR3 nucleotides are TGTGCCAGCAGGGGACAGGGGGCCCACGAGCAGTACTTC. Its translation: CASRGQGAHEQYF.

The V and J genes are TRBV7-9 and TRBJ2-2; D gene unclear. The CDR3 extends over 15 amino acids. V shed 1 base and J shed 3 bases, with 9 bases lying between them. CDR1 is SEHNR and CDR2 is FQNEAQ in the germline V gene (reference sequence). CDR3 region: CASSLVRPHTGELFF. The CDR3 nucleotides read TGTGCCAGCAGCTTAGTGAGGCCGCACACCGGGGAGCTGTTTTTT.

CDR3 protein: CASSATRIGYTF. The CDR3 nucleotides are TGTGCCAGCAGCGCAACGAGAATTGGTTACACCTTC. The rearrangement links TRBV7-9 to TRBJ1-2; D gene ambiguous. Trimming stripped 5 bases from V and 11 bases from J, with 15 bases between. Germline CDR1 and CDR2: SEHNR and FQNEAQ (reference sequence). This CDR3 region has 12 residues.

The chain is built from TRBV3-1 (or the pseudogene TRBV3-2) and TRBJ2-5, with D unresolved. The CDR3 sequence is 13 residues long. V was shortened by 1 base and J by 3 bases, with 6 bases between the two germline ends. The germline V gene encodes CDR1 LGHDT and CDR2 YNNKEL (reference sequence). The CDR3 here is CASSQGREETQYF. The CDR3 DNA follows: TGTGCCAGCAGCCAAGGACGGGAAGAGACCCAGTACTTC.

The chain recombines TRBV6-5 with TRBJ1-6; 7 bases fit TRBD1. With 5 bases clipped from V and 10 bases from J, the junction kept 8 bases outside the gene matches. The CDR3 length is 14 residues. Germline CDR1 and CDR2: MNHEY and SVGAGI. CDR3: CASSRRQGVSPLHF. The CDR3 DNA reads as TGTGCCAGCAGTCGCAGACAGGGTGTCTCACCCCTCCACTTT.

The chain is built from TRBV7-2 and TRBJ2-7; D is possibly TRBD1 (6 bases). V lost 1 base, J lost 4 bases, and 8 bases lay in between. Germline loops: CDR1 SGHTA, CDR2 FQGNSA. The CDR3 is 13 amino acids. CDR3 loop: CASSLGTEYEQYF. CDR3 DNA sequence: TGTGCCAGCAGCTTAGGGACAGAGTACGAGCAGTACTTC.

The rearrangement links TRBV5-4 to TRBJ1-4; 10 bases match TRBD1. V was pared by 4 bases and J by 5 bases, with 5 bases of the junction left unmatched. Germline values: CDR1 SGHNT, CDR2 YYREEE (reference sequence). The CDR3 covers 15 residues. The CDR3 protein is CASSPDRGRNEKLFF. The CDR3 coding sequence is TGTGCCAGCAGCCCTGACAGGGGGCGGAATGAAAAACTGTTTTTT.

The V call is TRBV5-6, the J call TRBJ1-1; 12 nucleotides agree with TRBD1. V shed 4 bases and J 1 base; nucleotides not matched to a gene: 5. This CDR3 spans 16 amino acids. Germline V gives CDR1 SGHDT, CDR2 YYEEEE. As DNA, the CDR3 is TGTGCCAGCAGCGACGGGACAGGGGGCTGGAACACTGAAGCTTTCTTT. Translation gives CASSDGTGGWNTEAFF.

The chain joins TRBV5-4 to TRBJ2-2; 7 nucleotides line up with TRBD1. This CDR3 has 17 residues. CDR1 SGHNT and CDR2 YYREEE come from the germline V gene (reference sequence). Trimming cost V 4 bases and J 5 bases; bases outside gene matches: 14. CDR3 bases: TGTGCCAGCAGCCTGTCGACAGGGACGGGCGTGACCGGGGAGCTGTTTTTT. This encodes CASSLSTGTGVTGELFF.

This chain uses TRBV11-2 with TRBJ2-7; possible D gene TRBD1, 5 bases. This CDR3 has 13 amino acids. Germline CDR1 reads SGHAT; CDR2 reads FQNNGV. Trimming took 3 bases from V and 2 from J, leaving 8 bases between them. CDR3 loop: CASSFSGTYEQYF. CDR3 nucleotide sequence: TGTGCCAGCAGCTTCTCAGGGACCTACGAGCAGTACTTC.

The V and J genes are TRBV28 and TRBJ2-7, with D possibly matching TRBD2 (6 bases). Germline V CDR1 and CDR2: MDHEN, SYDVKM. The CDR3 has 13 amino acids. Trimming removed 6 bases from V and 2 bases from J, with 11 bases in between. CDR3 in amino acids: CASRPTRTYEQYF. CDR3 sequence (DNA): TGTGCCAGCAGGCCGACTAGGACCTACGAGCAGTACTTC.